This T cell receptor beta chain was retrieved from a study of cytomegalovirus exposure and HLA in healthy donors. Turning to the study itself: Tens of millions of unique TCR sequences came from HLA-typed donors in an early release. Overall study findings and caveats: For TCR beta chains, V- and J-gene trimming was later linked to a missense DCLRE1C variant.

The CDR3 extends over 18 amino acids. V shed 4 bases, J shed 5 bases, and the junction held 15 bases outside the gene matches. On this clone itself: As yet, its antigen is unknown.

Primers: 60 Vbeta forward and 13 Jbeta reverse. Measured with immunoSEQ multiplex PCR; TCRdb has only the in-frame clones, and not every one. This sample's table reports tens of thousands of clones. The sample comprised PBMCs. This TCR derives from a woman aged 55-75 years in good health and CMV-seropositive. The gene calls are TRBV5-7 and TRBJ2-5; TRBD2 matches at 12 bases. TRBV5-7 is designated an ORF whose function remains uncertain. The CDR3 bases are TGTGCCAGCAGCAAAGTTGCCCCACTAGCGGGGGGAGGGGAGACCCAGTACTTC. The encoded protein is CASSKVAPLAGGGETQYF.